This T cell receptor beta chain was obtained from a study of shared clonotypes between healthy human individuals. This clone has just a few counts. Per sorted-subset replicate PCR, input was 150 to 250 ng DNA, representing around 30,000 T cell genomes. Only in-frame clones appear in the TCRdb table, and some are missing; sequencing was by immunoSEQ multiplex PCR. The data hold some 200,000 clones, with just over 65% observed a single time. Between the trimmed V and J ends, which lost 5 bases and 3 bases, there was a span of 10 bases. CDR3 size: 12 residues. Germline loops: CDR1 SQVTM, CDR2 ANQGSEA. The rearrangement uses TRBV29-1 and TRBJ1-2; D is ambiguous. The clonotype comes from a man aged 30-40 years in good health. The sample taken for sequencing was memory CD4+ T cells sorted from blood. Subset of the sample: CD45RA-negative fraction. CDR3 nucleotides: TGCAGCGTTCAATTGACGGACTATGGCTACACCTTC. It codes for CSVQLTDYGYTF. Full variable domain (outside the CDR3, taken from reference TRBV29-1 and TRBJ1-2): SAVISQKPSRDICQRGTSLTIQCQVDSQVTMMFWYRQQPGQSLTLIATANQGSEATYESGFVIDKFPISRPNLTFSTLTVSNMSPEDSSIYLCSVQLTDYGYTFGSGTRLTVV.